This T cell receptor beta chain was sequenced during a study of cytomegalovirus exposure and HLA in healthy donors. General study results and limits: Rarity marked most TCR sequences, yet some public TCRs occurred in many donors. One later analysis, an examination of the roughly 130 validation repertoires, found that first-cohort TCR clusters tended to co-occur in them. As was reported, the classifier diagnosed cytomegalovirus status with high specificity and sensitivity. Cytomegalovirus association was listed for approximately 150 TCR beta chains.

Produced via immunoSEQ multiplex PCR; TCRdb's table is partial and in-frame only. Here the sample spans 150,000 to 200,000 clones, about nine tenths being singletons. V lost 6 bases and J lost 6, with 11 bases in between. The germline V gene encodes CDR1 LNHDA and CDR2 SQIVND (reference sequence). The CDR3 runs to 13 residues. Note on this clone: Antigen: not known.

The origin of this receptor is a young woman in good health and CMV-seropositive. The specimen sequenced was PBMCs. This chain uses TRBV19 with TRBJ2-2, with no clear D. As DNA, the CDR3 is TGTGCCAGTAGGTCGAGGCTCCCCGGGGAGCTGTTTTTT. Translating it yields CASRSRLPGELFF.